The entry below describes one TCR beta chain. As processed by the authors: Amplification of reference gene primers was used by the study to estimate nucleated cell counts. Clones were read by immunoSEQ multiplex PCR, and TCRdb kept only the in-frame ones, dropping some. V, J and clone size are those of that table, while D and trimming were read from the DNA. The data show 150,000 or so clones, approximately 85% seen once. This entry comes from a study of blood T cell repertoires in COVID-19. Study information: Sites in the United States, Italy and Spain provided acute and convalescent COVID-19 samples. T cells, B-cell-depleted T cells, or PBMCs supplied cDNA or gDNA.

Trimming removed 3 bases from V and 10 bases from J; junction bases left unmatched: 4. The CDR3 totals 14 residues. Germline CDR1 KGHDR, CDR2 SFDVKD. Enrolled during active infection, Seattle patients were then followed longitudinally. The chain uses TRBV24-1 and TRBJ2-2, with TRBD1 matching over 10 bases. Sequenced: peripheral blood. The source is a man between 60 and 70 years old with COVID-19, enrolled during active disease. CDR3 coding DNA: TGTGCCACCAGTGATCGACAGGGGGCGGAGGAGCTGTTTTTT. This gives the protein CATSDRQGAEELFF.